This T cell receptor beta chain stems from a study of human T cells and chemical hapten exposure. General study points: Patch test score was positively correlated with the counts of TCRs that had expanded at PT1.

Remarks on this clonotype: Antigen unknown.

Time point noted: patch test 2, 6 weeks after DPC sensitization. Treatment in this sample: therapeutic diphenylcyclopropenone sensitization with weekly scalp DPC. MiXCR, applied by TCRdb to the RACE reads, yields one record per CDR3 protein. The sample has more than 80,000 distinct CDR3 sequences; about 10% are singletons. The CDR3 totals 15 residues. V shed 6 bases, J shed 1 base, and the junction held 3 bases outside the gene matches. Sample: whole blood, taken in connection with sensitization to the hapten diphenylcyclopropenone (DPC). The chain couples TRBV12-3 or TRBV12-4 to TRBJ2-2, with 9 bases identical to TRBD2. The receptor comes from a woman aged 45-65 years with alopecia areata. Some clones in this sample may be carry-over from other donors' samples. The DNA for the CDR3 is TGTGCCAGCAGCCAACTAGCGGGGAACACCGGGGAGCTGTTTTTT. Translating gives CASSQLAGNTGELFF.